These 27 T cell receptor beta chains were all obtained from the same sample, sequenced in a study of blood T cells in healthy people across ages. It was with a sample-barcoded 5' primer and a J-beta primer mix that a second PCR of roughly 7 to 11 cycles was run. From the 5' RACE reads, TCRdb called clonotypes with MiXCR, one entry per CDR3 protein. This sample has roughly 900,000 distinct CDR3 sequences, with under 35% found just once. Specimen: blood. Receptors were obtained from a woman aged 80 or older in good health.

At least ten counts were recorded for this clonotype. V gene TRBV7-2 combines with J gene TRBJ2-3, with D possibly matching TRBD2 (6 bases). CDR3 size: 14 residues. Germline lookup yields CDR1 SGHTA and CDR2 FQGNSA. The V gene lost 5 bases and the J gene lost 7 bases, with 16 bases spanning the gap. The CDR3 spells CASSTGTPPNTQYF. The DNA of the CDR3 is TGTGCCAGCAGCACCGGGACTCCGCCTAATACGCAGTATTTT.

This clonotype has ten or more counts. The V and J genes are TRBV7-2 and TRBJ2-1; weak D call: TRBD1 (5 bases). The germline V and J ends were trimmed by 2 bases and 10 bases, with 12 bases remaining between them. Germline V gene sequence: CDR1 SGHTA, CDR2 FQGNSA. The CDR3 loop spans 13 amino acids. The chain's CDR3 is CASSLTDSLEQFF. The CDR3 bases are TGTGCCAGCAGCTTAACCGACAGTCTCGAGCAGTTCTTC.

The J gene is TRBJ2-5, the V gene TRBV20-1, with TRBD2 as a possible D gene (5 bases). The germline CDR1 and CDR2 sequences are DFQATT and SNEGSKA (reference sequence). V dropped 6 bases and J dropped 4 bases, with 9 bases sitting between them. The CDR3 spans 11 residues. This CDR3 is CSAQRLETQYF. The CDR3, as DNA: TGCAGTGCGCAGCGGTTAGAGACCCAGTACTTC.

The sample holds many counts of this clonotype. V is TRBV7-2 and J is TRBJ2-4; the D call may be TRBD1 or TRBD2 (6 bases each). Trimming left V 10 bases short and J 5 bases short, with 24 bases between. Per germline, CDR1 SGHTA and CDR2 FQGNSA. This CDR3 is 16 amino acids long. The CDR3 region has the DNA TGTGCCACCTCGGACACCGGGGGCCGGAGTCAAAACATTCAGTACTTC. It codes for CATSDTGGRSQNIQYF.

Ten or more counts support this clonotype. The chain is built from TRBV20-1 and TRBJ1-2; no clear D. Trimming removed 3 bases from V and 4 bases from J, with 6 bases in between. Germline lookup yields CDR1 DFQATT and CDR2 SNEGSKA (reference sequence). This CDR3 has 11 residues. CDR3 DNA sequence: TGCAGTGCTAGGACAAGCTATGGCTACACCTTC. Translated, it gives CSARTSYGYTF.

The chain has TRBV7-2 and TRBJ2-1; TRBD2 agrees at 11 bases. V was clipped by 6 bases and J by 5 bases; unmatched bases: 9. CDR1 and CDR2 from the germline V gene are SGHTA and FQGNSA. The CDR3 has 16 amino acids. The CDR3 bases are TGTGCCAGCAGTCCCATTCTAGCGGGGGGCCACAATGAGCAGTTCTTC. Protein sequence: CASSPILAGGHNEQFF.

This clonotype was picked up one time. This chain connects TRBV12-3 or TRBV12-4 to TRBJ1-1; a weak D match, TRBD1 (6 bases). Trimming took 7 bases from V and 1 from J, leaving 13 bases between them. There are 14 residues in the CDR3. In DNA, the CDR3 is TGTGCCAGCACCCTGAAGGGGGGGAACACTGAAGCTTTCTTT. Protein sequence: CASTLKGGNTEAFF.

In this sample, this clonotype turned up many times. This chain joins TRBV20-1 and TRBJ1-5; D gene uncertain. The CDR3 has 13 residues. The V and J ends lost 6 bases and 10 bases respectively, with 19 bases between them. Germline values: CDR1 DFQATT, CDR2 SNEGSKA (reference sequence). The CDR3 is CSASVQAGAPQHF. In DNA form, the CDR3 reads TGCAGTGCCTCGGTTCAGGCCGGTGCTCCCCAGCATTTT.

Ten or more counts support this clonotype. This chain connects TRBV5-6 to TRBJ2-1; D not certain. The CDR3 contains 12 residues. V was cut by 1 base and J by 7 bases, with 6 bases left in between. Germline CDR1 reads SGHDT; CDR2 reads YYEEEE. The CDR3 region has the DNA TGTGCCAGCAGCTTGTTAGTGAATGAGCAGTTCTTC. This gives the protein CASSLLVNEQFF.

CDR3 in amino acids: CASSFRRTPGGAPHNEQFF. In nucleotides, the CDR3 is TGTGCCAGCAGTTTCCGGAGGACTCCCGGGGGGGCCCCCCACAATGAGCAGTTCTTC. The rearrangement uses TRBV27 and TRBJ2-1; 8 bases align to TRBD2. There are 19 residues in the CDR3. The V and J ends lost 3 bases and 5 bases, in that order; junction bases with no gene match: 18. Looked up from germline, CDR1 is MNHEY and CDR2 is SMNVEV (reference sequence).

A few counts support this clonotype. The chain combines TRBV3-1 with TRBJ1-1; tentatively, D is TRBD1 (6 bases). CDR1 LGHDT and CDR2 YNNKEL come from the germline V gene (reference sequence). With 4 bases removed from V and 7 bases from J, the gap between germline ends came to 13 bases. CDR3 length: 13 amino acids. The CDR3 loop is CASSRDRQFEAFF. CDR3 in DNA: TGTGCCAGCAGCCGCGACAGGCAATTTGAAGCTTTCTTT.

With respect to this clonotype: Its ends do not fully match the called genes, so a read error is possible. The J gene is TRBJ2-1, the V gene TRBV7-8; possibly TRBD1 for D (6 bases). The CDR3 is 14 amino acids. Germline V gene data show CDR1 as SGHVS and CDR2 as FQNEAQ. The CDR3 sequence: CASSPRGSYKEQFF. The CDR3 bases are TGTGCCAGCAGCCCAAGGGGGTCCTACAAGGAGCAGTTCTTC.

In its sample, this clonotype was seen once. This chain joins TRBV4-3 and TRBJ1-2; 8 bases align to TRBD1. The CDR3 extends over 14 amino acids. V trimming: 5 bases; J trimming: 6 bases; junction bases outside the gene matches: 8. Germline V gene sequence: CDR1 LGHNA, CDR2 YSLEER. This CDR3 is CASSARSTGDGYTF. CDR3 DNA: TGCGCCAGCAGCGCCCGGTCGACAGGGGATGGCTACACCTTC.

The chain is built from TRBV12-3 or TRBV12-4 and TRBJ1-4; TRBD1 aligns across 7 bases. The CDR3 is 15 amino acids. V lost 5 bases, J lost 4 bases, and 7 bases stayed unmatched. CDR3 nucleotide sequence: TGTGCCAGCAGTCCTCGGGACAGCTATAATGAAAAACTGTTTTTT. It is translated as CASSPRDSYNEKLFF.

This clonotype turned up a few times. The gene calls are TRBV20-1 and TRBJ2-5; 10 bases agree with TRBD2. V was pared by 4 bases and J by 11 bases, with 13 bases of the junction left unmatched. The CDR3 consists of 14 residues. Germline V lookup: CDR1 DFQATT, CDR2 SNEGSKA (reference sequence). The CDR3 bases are TGCAGTGCTACTAGCGGGGGTACCTACAATGAGCAGTACTTC. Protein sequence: CSATSGGTYNEQYF.

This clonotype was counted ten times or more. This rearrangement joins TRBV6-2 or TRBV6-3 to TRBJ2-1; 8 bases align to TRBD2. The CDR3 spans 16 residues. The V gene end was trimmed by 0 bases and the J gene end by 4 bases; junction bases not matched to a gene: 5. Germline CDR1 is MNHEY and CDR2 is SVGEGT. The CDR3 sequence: CASSYSSGGTYNEQFF. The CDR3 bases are TGTGCCAGCAGTTACTCGAGCGGGGGAACTTACAATGAGCAGTTCTTC.

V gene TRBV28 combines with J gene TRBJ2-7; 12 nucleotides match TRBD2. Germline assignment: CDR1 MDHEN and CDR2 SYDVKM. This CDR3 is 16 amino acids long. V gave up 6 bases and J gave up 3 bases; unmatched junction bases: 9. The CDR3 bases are TGTGCCAGCAGCCCCTTTCCGGGACTAGCGGGCTACGAGCAGTACTTC. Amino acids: CASSPFPGLAGYEQYF.

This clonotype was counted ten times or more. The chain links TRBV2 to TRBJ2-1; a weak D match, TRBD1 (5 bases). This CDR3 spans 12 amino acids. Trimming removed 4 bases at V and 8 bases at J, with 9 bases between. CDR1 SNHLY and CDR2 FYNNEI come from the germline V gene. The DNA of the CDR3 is TGTGCCAGCAGTGTGGGGCCATATGAGCAGTTCTTC. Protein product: CASSVGPYEQFF.

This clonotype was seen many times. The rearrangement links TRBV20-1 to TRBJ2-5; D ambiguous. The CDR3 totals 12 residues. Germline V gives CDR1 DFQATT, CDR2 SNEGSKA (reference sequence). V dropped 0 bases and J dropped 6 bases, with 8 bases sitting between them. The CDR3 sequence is CSARDQAKTQYF. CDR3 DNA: TGCAGTGCTAGAGATCAGGCAAAGACCCAGTACTTC.

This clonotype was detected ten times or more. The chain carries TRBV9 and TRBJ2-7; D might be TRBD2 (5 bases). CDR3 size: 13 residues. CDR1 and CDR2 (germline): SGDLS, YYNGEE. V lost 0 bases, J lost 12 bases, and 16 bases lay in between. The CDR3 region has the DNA TGTGCCAGCAGCGTAGGATTGACTACCATCCTGTACTTC. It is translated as CASSVGLTTILYF.

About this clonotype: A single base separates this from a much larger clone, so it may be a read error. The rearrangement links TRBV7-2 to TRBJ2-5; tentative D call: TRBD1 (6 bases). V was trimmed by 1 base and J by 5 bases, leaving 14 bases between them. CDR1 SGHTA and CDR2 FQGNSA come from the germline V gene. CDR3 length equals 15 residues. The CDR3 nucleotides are TGTGCCAGCAGCTTAGGGATAGGGCAGGGGGAGACCCAGTACTTC. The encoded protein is CASSLGIGQGETQYF.

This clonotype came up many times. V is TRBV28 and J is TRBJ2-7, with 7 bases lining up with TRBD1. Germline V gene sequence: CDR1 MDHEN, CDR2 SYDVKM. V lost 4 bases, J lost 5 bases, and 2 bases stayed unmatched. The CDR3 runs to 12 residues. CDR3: CASSSRGNEQYF. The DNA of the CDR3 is TGTGCCAGCAGTTCCAGGGGGAACGAGCAGTACTTC. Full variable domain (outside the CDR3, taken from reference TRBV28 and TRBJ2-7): DVKVTQSSRYLVKRTGEKVFLECVQDMDHENMFWYRQDPGLGLRLIYFSYDVKMKEKGDIPEGYSVSREKKERFSLILESASTNQTSMYLCASSSRGNEQYFGPGTRLTVT.

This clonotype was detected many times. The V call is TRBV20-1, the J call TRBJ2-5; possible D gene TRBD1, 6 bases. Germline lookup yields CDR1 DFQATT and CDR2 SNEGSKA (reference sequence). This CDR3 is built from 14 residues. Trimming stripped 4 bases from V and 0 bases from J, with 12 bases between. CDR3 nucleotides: TGCAGTGCTATCAGGGGACCATACCAAGAGACCCAGTACTTC. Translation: CSAIRGPYQETQYF.

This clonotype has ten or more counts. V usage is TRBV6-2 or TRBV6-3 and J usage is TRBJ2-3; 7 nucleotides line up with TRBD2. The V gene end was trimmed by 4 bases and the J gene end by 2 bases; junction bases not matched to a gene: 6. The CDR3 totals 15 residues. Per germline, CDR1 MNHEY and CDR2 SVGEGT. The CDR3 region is CASSSLADYTDTQYF. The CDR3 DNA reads TGTGCCAGCAGTTCTCTAGCGGATTACACAGATACGCAGTATTTT.

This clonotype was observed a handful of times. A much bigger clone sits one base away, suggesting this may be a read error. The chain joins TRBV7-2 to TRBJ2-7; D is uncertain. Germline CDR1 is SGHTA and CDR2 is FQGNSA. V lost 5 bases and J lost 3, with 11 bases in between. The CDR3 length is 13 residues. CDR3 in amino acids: CASSPEARYEQYF. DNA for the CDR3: TGTGCCAGCAGCCCAGAGGCACGCTACGAGCAGTACTTC.

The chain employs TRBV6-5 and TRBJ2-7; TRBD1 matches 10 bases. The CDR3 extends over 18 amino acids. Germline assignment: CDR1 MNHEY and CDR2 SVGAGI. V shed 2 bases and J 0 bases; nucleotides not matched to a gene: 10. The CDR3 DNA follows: TGTGCCAGCAGTTACCGAACCCCGGGACAGGGGACCTCCTACGAGCAGTACTTC. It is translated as CASSYRTPGQGTSYEQYF.

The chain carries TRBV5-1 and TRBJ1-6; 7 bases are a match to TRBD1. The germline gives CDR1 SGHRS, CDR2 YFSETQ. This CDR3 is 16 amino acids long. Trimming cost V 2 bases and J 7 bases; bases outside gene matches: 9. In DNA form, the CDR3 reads TGCGCCAGCAGCTTCGGACGCGACAGGGCCAATTCACCCCTCCACTTT. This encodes CASSFGRDRANSPLHF. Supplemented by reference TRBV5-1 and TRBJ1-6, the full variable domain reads KAGVTQTPRYLIKTRGQQVTLSCSPISGHRSVSWYQQTPGQGLQFLFEYFSETQRNKGNFPGRFSGRQFSNSRSEMNVSTLELGDSALYLCASSFGRDRANSPLHFGNGTRLTVT.